What follows are 3 T cell receptor beta chains derived from one specimen sequenced in a study of metastatic and nonmetastatic thyroid tumors. All patients reached thyroid surgery having received no treatment beforehand. MiXCR was used by TCRdb to re-call the PCR reads. This table holds fewer than 40,000 clones, just under 30% found once. The material sequenced was blood. All receptors derive from a female donor with papillary thyroid cancer or a benign thyroid nodule (not recorded which). Some clones in this sample may be carry-over from other donors' samples.

The V call is TRBV7-9, the J call TRBJ2-7, with TRBD1 identical over 9 bases. Germline V lookup: CDR1 SEHNR, CDR2 FQNEAQ (reference sequence). The junction had 8 bases not matched to a gene; V was cut back by 5 bases and J by 3 bases. CDR3 size: 15 residues. The CDR3 sequence is CASSPPGQGVYEQYF. CDR3 sequence (DNA): TGTGCCAGCAGCCCTCCGGGACAGGGAGTCTACGAGCAGTACTTC.

This clone was observed a few times. The chain combines TRBV27 with TRBJ2-3; 7 nucleotides agree with TRBD1. CDR3 length: 16 amino acids. Germline lookup yields CDR1 MNHEY and CDR2 SMNVEV (reference sequence). The J segment lost 1 base and the V segment lost 1 base, leaving 5 bases of the junction unmatched. The CDR3 bases are TGTGCCAGCAGTTTATTTCAGGGGACAGGCACAGATACGCAGTATTTT. Protein product: CASSLFQGTGTDTQYF.

The CDR3 loop reads CASSPRRIGRTYEQYF. The CDR3, as DNA: TGTGCCAGCAGTCCCCGCCGTATCGGGCGGACTTACGAGCAGTACTTC. The rearrangement links TRBV27 to TRBJ2-7; tentatively, D is TRBD2 (5 bases). The CDR3 runs to 16 residues. V was clipped by 5 bases and J by 4 bases, with 21 bases between them. Looked up from germline, CDR1 is MNHEY and CDR2 is SMNVEV (reference sequence).